The 16 T cell receptor beta chains below all came from one sample that was sequenced in a study of shared clonotypes between healthy human individuals. Using immunoSEQ multiplex PCR, the repertoire was profiled, and TCRdb retains in-frame clones only, with some absent. The data hold about 2.4 million clones, with roughly 93% observed a single time. The sample taken for sequencing was naive CD4+ T cells from PBMCs. Subset here: CD45RA+ positively selected. The receptors were sampled from a man younger than 35 in good health. Some clones in this sample may be carry-over from other donors' samples.

The chain recombines TRBV15 with TRBJ1-1, with D unclear. V lost 0 bases, J lost 4 bases, and 12 bases lay in between. From germline, CDR1 is LNHNV and CDR2 YYDKDF (reference sequence). This CDR3 region has 15 residues. The CDR3 loop reads CATSREIGSSTEAFF. In DNA form, the CDR3 reads TGTGCCACCAGCAGAGAGATTGGAAGTAGCACTGAAGCTTTCTTT.

The chain has TRBV7-3 and TRBJ1-1, with a tentative D call TRBD1 (6 bases). Trimming left V 4 bases short and J 3 bases short, with 12 bases between. This CDR3 spans 14 amino acids. Germline values: CDR1 SGHTA, CDR2 FQGTGA. As DNA, the CDR3 is TGTGCCAGCAGCTCCACCCCAGGGGACACTGAAGCTTTCTTT. The encoded protein is CASSSTPGDTEAFF.

The V and J genes are TRBV29-1 and TRBJ1-2; D possibly corresponds to TRBD1 (5 bases). Trimming took off 7 bases at V and 5 bases at J, with 11 bases between the two ends. CDR1 is SQVTM and CDR2 is ANQGSEA in the germline V gene. The CDR3 contains 11 residues. The CDR3 here is CSGSWGYGYTF. DNA for the CDR3: TGCAGCGGTTCGTGGGGGTATGGCTACACCTTC.

The chain carries TRBV18 and TRBJ2-1, with 7 bases aligning to TRBD2. Germline V gives CDR1 KGHSH, CDR2 LQKENI. The V segment lost 6 bases and the J segment 8 bases; nucleotides outside the gene matches: 7. The CDR3 sequence is 13 residues long. The CDR3 nucleotides read TGTGCCAGCTCTCCGGGACTACCGGATGAGCAGTTCTTC. The encoded protein is CASSPGLPDEQFF.

As to this clone: The identical CDR3 is also encoded by other nucleotide sequences in the sample. The V and J genes are TRBV20-1 and TRBJ2-7; the D is unclear. The CDR3 loop spans 10 amino acids. Germline CDR1 reads DFQATT; CDR2 reads SNEGSKA (reference sequence). Between the trimmed V and J ends, which lost 4 bases and 1 base, there was a span of 2 bases. Here the CDR3 DNA reads TGCAGTGCTATATCCTACGAGCAGTACTTC. Protein sequence: CSAISYEQYF.

The genes are TRBV29-1 and TRBJ1-2; D not resolved. This CDR3 has 10 residues. Germline CDR1 and CDR2: SQVTM and ANQGSEA. Here the CDR3 DNA reads TGCTCATGTGGGGACTATGGCTACACCTTC. This gives the protein CSCGDYGYTF.

This clone came up once. The chain combines TRBV5-5 with TRBJ2-2; no firm D call. V gave up 0 bases and J gave up 2 bases, with 14 bases separating them. Germline loops: CDR1 SGHKS, CDR2 YYEKEE (reference sequence). CDR3 length: 17 residues. CDR3 sequence (DNA): TGTGCCAGCAGCTTGGTAGTTCGGACCGTTAACACCGGGGAGCTGTTTTTT. Translation: CASSLVVRTVNTGELFF.

Concerning this clone: This could be a read error, since a much larger clone is one nucleotide away. Other DNA sequences in this sample translate to the same CDR3. The chain has TRBV5-1 and TRBJ2-5, with unresolved D. The germline V gene has CDR1 SGHRS and CDR2 YFSETQ. Trimming removed 5 bases from V and 1 base from J, with 3 bases in between. This CDR3 has 11 amino acids. For the CDR3, the DNA is TGCGCCAGCAGGTCCCAAGAGACCCAGTACTTC. This gives the protein CASRSQETQYF.

The chain couples TRBV11-3 to TRBJ2-7; 14 bases fit TRBD2. The CDR3 is 15 amino acids. The J segment lost 7 bases and the V segment lost 6 bases, leaving 8 bases of the junction unmatched. Looked up from germline, CDR1 is SGHNT and CDR2 is YENEEA. The CDR3, as DNA: TGTGCCAGCAGTTTCGGACTAGCGGGAGGACGAGAGCAGTACTTC. Amino acids: CASSFGLAGGREQYF.

This clone appeared a single time. J is TRBJ1-5 and V is TRBV4-2, with a weak D call TRBD1 (5 bases). Trimming removed 1 base at V and 2 bases at J, with 12 bases between. From germline, CDR1 is LGHNA and CDR2 YNFKEQ. The CDR3 sequence is 16 residues long. The CDR3: CASSQVGGRGNQPQHF. DNA of the CDR3: TGTGCCAGCAGCCAAGTCGGGGGAAGGGGCAATCAGCCCCAGCATTTT.

This clone was counted only a few times. The rearrangement joins TRBV5-4 to TRBJ1-1; the match to TRBD1 covers 7 bases. The trim removed 3 bases at V and 0 bases at J, leaving 2 bases unmatched. Germline lookup yields CDR1 SGHNT and CDR2 YYREEE (reference sequence). CDR3 length: 14 residues. Here the CDR3 DNA reads TGTGCCAGCAGCTCGGGACAGATGAACACTGAAGCTTTCTTT. Its protein product is CASSSGQMNTEAFF.

This chain uses TRBV6-5 with TRBJ1-1, with TRBD1 identical over 7 bases. The germline V gene has CDR1 MNHEY and CDR2 SVGAGI. The CDR3 extends over 15 amino acids. V dropped 5 bases and J dropped 1; count of bases not matched to a gene: 7. For the CDR3, the DNA is TGTGCCAGCAGTACTGACAGGGCCGGGAACACTGAAGCTTTCTTT. Its translation: CASSTDRAGNTEAFF.

The chain employs TRBV7-2 and TRBJ2-1, with a weak D call TRBD2 (5 bases). CDR3 size: 16 residues. Trimming took off 2 bases at V and 2 bases at J, with 13 bases between the two ends. Germline CDR1 reads SGHTA; CDR2 reads FQGNSA. CDR3 nucleotide sequence: TGTGCCAGCAGCTTAAGAGGGATGGTCCCCTACAATGAGCAGTTCTTC. It specifies CASSLRGMVPYNEQFF.

For the CDR3, the DNA is TGCGCCAGCAGAAATTTAAATGGAAACACAGATACGCAGTATTTT. Translated: CASRNLNGNTDTQYF. This chain links TRBV5-1 with TRBJ2-3; D call uncertain. CDR1 is SGHRS, CDR2 YFSETQ, per germline. The CDR3 totals 15 residues. V lost 5 bases to trimming and J lost 2 bases, with 15 bases between them.

This chain links TRBV7-2 with TRBJ1-5, with D perhaps TRBD1 (5 bases). The CDR3 totals 15 residues. V gave up 2 bases and J gave up 7 bases, with 15 bases separating them. CDR1 is SGHTA, CDR2 FQGNSA, per germline. CDR3 bases: TGTGCCAGCAGCTTATTTCAGGGAGGCTGGCAGCCCCAGCATTTT. Encoded protein: CASSLFQGGWQPQHF.

The chain uses TRBV10-3 and TRBJ2-7, with 7 bases aligning to TRBD2. CDR1 is ENHRY and CDR2 is SYGVKD in the germline V gene. V shed 11 bases and J 2 bases; nucleotides not matched to a gene: 12. The CDR3 is made up of 14 amino acids. Here the CDR3 reads CAATTEGTTYEQYF. CDR3 nucleotide sequence: TGTGCCGCCACGACGGAAGGGACTACCTACGAGCAGTACTTC.